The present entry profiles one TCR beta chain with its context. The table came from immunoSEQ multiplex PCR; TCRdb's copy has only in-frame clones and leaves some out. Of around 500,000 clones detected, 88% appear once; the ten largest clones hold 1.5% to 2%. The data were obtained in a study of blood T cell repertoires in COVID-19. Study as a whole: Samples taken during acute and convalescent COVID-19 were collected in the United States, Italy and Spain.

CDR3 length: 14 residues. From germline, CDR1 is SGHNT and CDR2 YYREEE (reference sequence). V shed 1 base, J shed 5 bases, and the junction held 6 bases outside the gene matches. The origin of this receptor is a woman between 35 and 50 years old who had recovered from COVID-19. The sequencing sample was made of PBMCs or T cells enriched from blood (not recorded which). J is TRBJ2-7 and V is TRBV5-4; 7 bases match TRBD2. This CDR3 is CASSLRGEGDEQYF. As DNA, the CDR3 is TGTGCCAGCAGCTTGCGGGGGGAAGGGGACGAGCAGTACTTC.